The source of this T cell receptor beta chain is a study of identical twins. Study-level points and caveats: The models gave estimates that fell short of the out-of-frame TCR alpha sharing seen in monozygotic twins. The study based its conclusions on cross-sectional statistical analysis and did not follow the same donors.

Template switching, a step in the protocol, added a universal primer site, and cDNA carried unique molecular identifiers. One entry per CDR3 protein, called by TCRdb with MiXCR from the 5' RACE reads. This repertoire shows 1.5 million to 2 million distinct CDR3 sequences, more than 30% found once; its top ten account for 0.25% to 0.3%. Concerning this clonotype itself: Its antigen remains unidentified.

The CDR3 sequence is 16 residues long. The J segment lost 0 bases and the V segment lost 4 bases, leaving 6 bases of the junction unmatched. Germline values: CDR1 SGHRS, CDR2 YFSETQ. The V and J genes are TRBV5-1 and TRBJ2-4; 8 bases match TRBD1. The receptor was derived from a newborn girl in good health. Sequencing was done on a sample of cord blood. CDR3 region: CASSLAQGVAKNIQYF. CDR3 nucleotides: TGCGCCAGCAGCCTCGCACAGGGGGTAGCCAAAAACATTCAGTACTTC.